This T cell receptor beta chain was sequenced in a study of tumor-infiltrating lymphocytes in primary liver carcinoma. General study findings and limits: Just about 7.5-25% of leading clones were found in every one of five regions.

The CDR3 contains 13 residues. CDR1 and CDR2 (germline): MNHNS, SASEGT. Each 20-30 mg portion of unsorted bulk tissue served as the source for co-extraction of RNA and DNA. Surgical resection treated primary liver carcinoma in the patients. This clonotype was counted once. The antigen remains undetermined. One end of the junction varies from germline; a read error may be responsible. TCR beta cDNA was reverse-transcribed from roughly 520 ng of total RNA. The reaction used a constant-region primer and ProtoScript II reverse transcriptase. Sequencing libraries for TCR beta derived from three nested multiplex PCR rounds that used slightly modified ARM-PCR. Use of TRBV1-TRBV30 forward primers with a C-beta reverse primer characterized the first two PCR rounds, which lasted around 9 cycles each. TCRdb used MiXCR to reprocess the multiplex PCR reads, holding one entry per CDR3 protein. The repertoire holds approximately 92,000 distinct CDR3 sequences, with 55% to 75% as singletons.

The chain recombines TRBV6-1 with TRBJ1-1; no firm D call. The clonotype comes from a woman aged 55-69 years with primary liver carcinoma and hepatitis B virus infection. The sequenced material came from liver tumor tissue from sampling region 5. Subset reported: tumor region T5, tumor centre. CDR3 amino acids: CASSSYKDTEAFF. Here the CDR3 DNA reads TGTGCAAGCAGTTCTTACAAAGACACTGAAGCTTTCTTT.